Shown below are 14 T cell receptor beta chains from a single sample sequenced in a study of T cell changes during pregnancy in multiple sclerosis. Here immunoSEQ multiplex PCR was the method, and the copy in TCRdb shows in-frame clones only, minus some. The repertoire holds tens of thousands of clones, 92% seen once, with 0.5% in the top ten. Material: CD4+ T cells from peripheral blood mononuclear cells, obtained in the third trimester of pregnancy. These receptors came from a female donor with multiple sclerosis, enrolled in a pregnancy study.

V is TRBV5-1 and J is TRBJ1-1, with 9 bases fitting TRBD1. The CDR3 length is 16 residues. The germline gives CDR1 SGHRS, CDR2 YFSETQ. V lost 0 bases to trimming and J lost 3 bases; unmatched junction nucleotides: 6. The DNA of the CDR3 is TGCGCCAGCAGCTTGGGGACAGGGGTCGGGTACACTGAAGCTTTCTTT. Its protein is CASSLGTGVGYTEAFF.

This clone has only a few counts. The V gene is TRBV28, the J gene TRBJ1-1, with unresolved D. Germline V gives CDR1 MDHEN, CDR2 SYDVKM. This CDR3 is 13 amino acids long. V was clipped by 6 bases and J by 5 bases, with 13 bases between them. CDR3 sequence reads: CASRSPGETEAFF. CDR3 DNA sequence: TGTGCCAGCAGGTCCCCGGGTGAGACTGAAGCTTTCTTT. Combining the CDR3 with reference TRBV28 and TRBJ1-1 gives the whole variable domain DVKVTQSSRYLVKRTGEKVFLECVQDMDHENMFWYRQDPGLGLRLIYFSYDVKMKEKGDIPEGYSVSREKKERFSLILESASTNQTSMYLCASRSPGETEAFFGQGTRLTVV.

This clone occurred a few times. The genes are TRBV5-8 and TRBJ1-3; the match to TRBD1 covers 10 bases. Germline assignment: CDR1 SGHTS and CDR2 YDEGEE. The CDR3 covers 15 residues. V trimming: 4 bases; J trimming: 4 bases; junction bases outside the gene matches: 5. The CDR3 is CASSRGQGPGNTIYF. The CDR3 bases are TGTGCCAGCAGCAGGGGACAGGGGCCAGGAAACACCATATATTTT.

The gene calls are TRBV19 and TRBJ1-4; no reliable D call. Germline V lookup: CDR1 LNHDA, CDR2 SQIVND (reference sequence). This CDR3 contains 11 residues. Trimming took off 4 bases at V and 8 bases at J, with 5 bases between the two ends. The CDR3 region is CASSTEEKLFF. In DNA form, the CDR3 reads TGTGCCAGTAGTACTGAGGAAAAACTGTTTTTT.

This rearrangement joins TRBV7-2 to TRBJ2-5; TRBD1 agrees at 9 bases. The V gene end was trimmed by 3 bases and the J gene end by 2 bases; junction bases not matched to a gene: 4. Germline V CDR1 and CDR2: SGHTA, FQGNSA. There are 15 residues in the CDR3. As DNA, the CDR3 is TGTGCCAGCAGCTTCGGACAGGGGCGACAAGAGACCCAGTACTTC. It is translated as CASSFGQGRQETQYF.

The rearrangement joins TRBV9 to TRBJ1-2; D not resolved. The V and J ends lost 4 bases and 2 bases respectively, with 9 bases between them. The CDR3 runs to 13 residues. Per germline, CDR1 SGDLS and CDR2 YYNGEE. CDR3 residues: CASSLPGNYGYTF. CDR3 DNA sequence: TGTGCCAGCAGCCTACCCGGGAACTATGGCTACACCTTC.

This chain connects TRBV30 to TRBJ1-5; D is ambiguous. The CDR3 loop spans 15 amino acids. Germline V CDR1 and CDR2: GTSNPN, SVGIG (reference sequence). V was clipped by 0 bases and J by 3 bases, with 12 bases between them. The CDR3 nucleotides are TGTGCCTGGAGTGTCGCGGGGTGGGTCAATCAGCCCCAGCATTTT. Translated, it gives CAWSVAGWVNQPQHF.

The chain employs TRBV5-6 and TRBJ2-5; D not certain. From germline, CDR1 is SGHDT and CDR2 YYEEEE. This CDR3 region has 13 residues. V shed 1 base and J shed 1 base, with 5 bases lying between them. The CDR3 loop reads CASSLRVQETQYF. The CDR3 DNA reads TGTGCCAGCAGCTTGCGGGTCCAAGAGACCCAGTACTTC.

For the CDR3, the DNA is TGCGCCAGCAGCCAACCGACAGGGGTCCAAGAGACCCAGTACTTC. Amino acids: CASSQPTGVQETQYF. The V gene is TRBV4-1, the J gene TRBJ2-5; the match to TRBD1 covers 8 bases. Germline CDR1 is MGHRA and CDR2 is YSYEKL. The V and J ends lost 2 bases and 1 base, in that order; junction bases with no gene match: 3. The CDR3 contains 15 residues.

The chain recombines TRBV19 with TRBJ2-4; D might be TRBD1 (5 bases). Trimming took 2 bases from V and 0 from J, leaving 11 bases between them. Per germline, CDR1 LNHDA and CDR2 SQIVND (reference sequence). This CDR3 region has 16 residues. CDR3 residues: CASSISAGSAKNIQYF. The CDR3 DNA is TGTGCCAGTAGTATATCGGCAGGGTCAGCCAAAAACATTCAGTACTTC.

The V gene is TRBV18, the J gene TRBJ2-7; possible D gene TRBD2, 5 bases. Germline values: CDR1 KGHSH, CDR2 LQKENI. Trimming removed 1 base from V and 5 bases from J, with 12 bases in between. CDR3 length: 14 residues. CDR3 residues: CASSPLAAGNEQYF. CDR3 nucleotides: TGTGCCAGCTCACCACTGGCGGCCGGGAACGAGCAGTACTTC.

The genes are TRBV6-1 and TRBJ2-5; no reliable D call. This CDR3 contains 14 residues. Trimming removed 3 bases from V and 5 bases from J, with 13 bases in between. Germline values: CDR1 MNHNS, CDR2 SASEGT. This CDR3 is CASSDPLGLETQYF. The CDR3 nucleotides read TGTGCCAGCAGTGACCCGCTTGGCCTGGAGACCCAGTACTTC.

V is TRBV2 and J is TRBJ2-5, with D possibly TRBD1 on 5 matching bases. The CDR3 consists of 14 residues. V was cut by 3 bases and J by 7 bases, with 15 bases left in between. The germline CDR1 and CDR2 sequences are SNHLY and FYNNEI. This CDR3 reads CASSEVRDVGTQYF. DNA of the CDR3: TGTGCCAGCAGTGAGGTCAGGGATGTGGGGACCCAGTACTTC. Full variable domain (rest looked up from reference TRBV2 and TRBJ2-5): EPEVTQTPSHQVTQMGQEVILRCVPISNHLYFYWYRQILGQKVEFLVSFYNNEISEKSEIFDDQFSVERPDGSNFTLKIRSTKLEDSAMYFCASSEVRDVGTQYFGPGTRLLVL.

The gene calls are TRBV6-6 and TRBJ1-5; 7 bases match TRBD1. Trimming cost V 1 base and J 5 bases; bases outside gene matches: 5. Germline V gene data show CDR1 as MNHNY and CDR2 as SVGAGI (reference sequence). This CDR3 is built from 15 residues. CDR3 protein: CASSYLDRVHQPQHF. The CDR3 DNA reads as TGTGCCAGCAGTTACTTAGACAGGGTTCATCAGCCCCAGCATTTT.